This passage covers 3 T cell receptor beta chains from one sample sequenced in a study of blood T cell repertoires in COVID-19. Assay: immunoSEQ multiplex PCR; the TCRdb copy retains only in-frame clones and omits some. The table includes over 75,000 clones, approximately 80% detected once. The sequencing sample was made of peripheral blood. The source of these receptors is an older woman with acute or convalescent COVID-19.

This rearrangement joins TRBV7-2 to TRBJ1-4, with 8 bases that match TRBD1. Germline values: CDR1 SGHTA, CDR2 FQGNSA. Trimming at V came to 5 bases and at J to 7 bases, leaving 6 bases not matched to a gene. CDR3 length: 14 amino acids. As DNA, the CDR3 is TGTGCCAGCAGCACCGGACAGGGAAGTGAAAAACTGTTTTTT. Its protein is CASSTGQGSEKLFF.

The table lists this clone with a count of one. The rearrangement links TRBV28 to TRBJ1-2; 10 bases align to TRBD1. V lost 4 bases and J lost 4; bases outside the gene matches: 6. Per the germline V gene, CDR1 is MDHEN and CDR2 is SYDVKM. The CDR3 runs to 15 residues. CDR3 in DNA: TGTGCCAGCAGTTCTCCCGGGACAGGGGCCTATGGCTACACCTTC. Translating it yields CASSSPGTGAYGYTF.

This chain uses TRBV18 with TRBJ2-7, with D tentatively TRBD2 (6 bases). The CDR3 is made up of 13 amino acids. Germline-derived CDR1 and CDR2 are KGHSH and LQKENI. Trimming removed 1 base at V and 4 bases at J, with 8 bases between. The CDR3 sequence is CASSPLGGYEQYF. The CDR3 DNA reads as TGTGCCAGCTCACCACTGGGAGGTTACGAGCAGTACTTC.